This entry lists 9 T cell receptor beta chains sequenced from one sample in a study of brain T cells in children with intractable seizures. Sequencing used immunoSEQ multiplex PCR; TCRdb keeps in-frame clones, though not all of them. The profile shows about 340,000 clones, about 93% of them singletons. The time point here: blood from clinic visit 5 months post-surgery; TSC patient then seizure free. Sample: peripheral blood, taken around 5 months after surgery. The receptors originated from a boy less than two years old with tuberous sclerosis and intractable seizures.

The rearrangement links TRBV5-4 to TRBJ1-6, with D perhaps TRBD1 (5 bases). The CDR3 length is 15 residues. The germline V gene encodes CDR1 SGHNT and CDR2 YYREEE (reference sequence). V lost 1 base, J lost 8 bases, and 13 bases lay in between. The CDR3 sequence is CASSLQGVSYSPLHF. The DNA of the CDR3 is TGTGCCAGCAGCTTGCAAGGGGTGTCCTATTCACCCCTCCACTTT.

As DNA, the CDR3 is TGTGCCAGCAGCCAAGATCGGTCTAGCGGGTGTTACGAGCAGTACTTC. This encodes CASSQDRSSGCYEQYF. This sequence joins TRBV3-1 (or the pseudogene TRBV3-2) and TRBJ2-7; 8 bases agree with TRBD2. The V segment lost 0 bases and the J segment 4 bases; nucleotides outside the gene matches: 8. Looked up from germline, CDR1 is LGHDT and CDR2 is YNNKEL (reference sequence). This CDR3 region has 16 residues.

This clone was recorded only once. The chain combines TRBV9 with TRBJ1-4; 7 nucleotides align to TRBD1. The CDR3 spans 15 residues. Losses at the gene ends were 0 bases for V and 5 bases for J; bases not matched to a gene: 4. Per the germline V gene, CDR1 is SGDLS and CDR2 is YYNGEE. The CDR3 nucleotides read TGTGCCAGCAGCGTAGCGACAGGGAGAAATGAAAAACTGTTTTTT. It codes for CASSVATGRNEKLFF.

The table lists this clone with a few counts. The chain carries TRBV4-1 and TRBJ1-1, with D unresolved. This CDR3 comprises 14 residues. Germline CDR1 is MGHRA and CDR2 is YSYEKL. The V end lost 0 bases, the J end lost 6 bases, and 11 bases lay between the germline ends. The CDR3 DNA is TGCGCCAGCAGCCAAGATATAAGTGGCGCTGAAGCTTTCTTT. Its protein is CASSQDISGAEAFF.

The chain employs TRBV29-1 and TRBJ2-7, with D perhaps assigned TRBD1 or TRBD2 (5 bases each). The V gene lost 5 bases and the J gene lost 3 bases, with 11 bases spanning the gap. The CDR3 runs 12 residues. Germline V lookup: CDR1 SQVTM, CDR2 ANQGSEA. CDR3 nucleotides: TGCAGCGTTAGGGACGGAGGCTACGAGCAGTACTTC. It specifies CSVRDGGYEQYF.

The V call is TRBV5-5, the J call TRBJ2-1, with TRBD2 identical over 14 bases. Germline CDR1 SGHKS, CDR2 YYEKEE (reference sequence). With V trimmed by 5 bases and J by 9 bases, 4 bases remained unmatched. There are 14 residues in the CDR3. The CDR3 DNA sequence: TGTGCCAGCAGGGGGACTAGCGGGAGTGGTGAGCAGTTCTTC. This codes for CASRGTSGSGEQFF. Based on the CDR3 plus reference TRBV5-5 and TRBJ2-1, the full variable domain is DAGVTQSPTHLIKTRGQQVTLRCSPISGHKSVSWYQQVLGQGPQFIFQYYEKEERGRGNFPDRFSARQFPNYSSELNVNALLLGDSALYLCASRGTSGSGEQFFGPGTRLTVL.

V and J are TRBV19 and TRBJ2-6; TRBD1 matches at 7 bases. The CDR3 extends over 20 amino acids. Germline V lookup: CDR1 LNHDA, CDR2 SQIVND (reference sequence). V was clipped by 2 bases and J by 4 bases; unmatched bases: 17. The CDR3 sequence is CASSIYRGSPLSPGANVLTF. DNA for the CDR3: TGTGCCAGTAGTATATACAGGGGATCGCCCCTCTCGCCCGGGGCCAACGTCCTGACTTTC.

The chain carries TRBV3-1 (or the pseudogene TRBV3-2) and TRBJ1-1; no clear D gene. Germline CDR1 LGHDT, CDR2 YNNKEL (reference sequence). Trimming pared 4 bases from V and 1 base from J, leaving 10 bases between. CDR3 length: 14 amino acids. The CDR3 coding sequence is TGTGCCAGCAGCCCTCTGCCGGCGAACACTGAAGCTTTCTTT. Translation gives CASSPLPANTEAFF.

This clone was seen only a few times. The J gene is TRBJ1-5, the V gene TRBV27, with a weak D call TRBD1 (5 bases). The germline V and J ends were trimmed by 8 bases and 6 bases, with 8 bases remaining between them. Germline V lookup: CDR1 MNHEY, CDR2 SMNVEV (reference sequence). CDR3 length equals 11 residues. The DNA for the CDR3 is TGTGCCAGCGGGGGGGGTCAGCCCCAGCATTTT. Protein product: CASGGGQPQHF.